Below, 15 T cell receptor beta chains from the same sample are listed, as sequenced in a study of PD-1 blockade in classical Hodgkin lymphoma. The method was immunoSEQ multiplex PCR; TCRdb's version includes in-frame clones alone and lacks a portion of them. The sample gives some 16,000 clones, approximately 64% of which show up once; around 8% is in the top ten. Every patient had relapsed following autologous stem cell transplantation, and cohorts differed in brentuximab vedotin exposure. The sample consisted of peripheral blood mononuclear cells (PBMCs), taken before the second cycle of nivolumab. These receptors originate from a human donor with classical Hodgkin lymphoma.

V is TRBV7-9 and J is TRBJ2-7; 7 bases fit TRBD1. The CDR3 runs 16 residues. The ends lost 4 bases at V and 2 bases at J; junction bases unmatched: 11. Germline loops: CDR1 SEHNR, CDR2 FQNEAQ (reference sequence). As DNA, the CDR3 is TGTGCCAGCAGCTACCCAACAGGGGCTTCTACCTACGAGCAGTACTTC. Protein sequence: CASSYPTGASTYEQYF.

The chain uses TRBV10-3 and TRBJ2-1; 14 bases align to TRBD2. After removal of 6 bases from V and 0 bases from J, the junction contained 10 bases not matched to a gene. Germline V gene data show CDR1 as ENHRY and CDR2 as SYGVKD. The CDR3 runs 19 residues. The CDR3 protein is CAIRPGTSGSQTSYNEQFF. The CDR3 region has the DNA TGTGCCATCAGACCCGGGACTAGCGGGAGCCAGACCTCCTACAATGAGCAGTTCTTC.

The V call is TRBV18, the J call TRBJ2-1, with 8 bases identical to TRBD2. The CDR3 sequence is 17 residues long. CDR1 is KGHSH, CDR2 LQKENI, per germline. The V gene end was trimmed by 0 bases and the J gene end by 7 bases; junction bases not matched to a gene: 11. The CDR3: CASSPPVTSDQANEQFF. The CDR3 DNA reads as TGTGCCAGCTCACCACCCGTGACTAGCGACCAGGCAAATGAGCAGTTCTTC.

J is TRBJ2-6 and V is TRBV28; D perhaps matches TRBD2 (5 bases). Trimming left V 5 bases short and J 0 bases short, with 8 bases between. The CDR3 loop spans 15 amino acids. CDR1 and CDR2 from the germline V gene are MDHEN and SYDVKM. The CDR3 region has the DNA TGTGCCAGCAGTGCTAGCCTCTCTGGGGCCAACGTCCTGACTTTC. Its protein is CASSASLSGANVLTF.

The CDR3 DNA reads TGCAGCGTTGGTGCCGGGACAGGGGGCCCCTACGAGCAGTACTTC. Its protein product is CSVGAGTGGPYEQYF. The chain joins TRBV29-1 to TRBJ2-7, with 12 bases aligning to TRBD1. The germline V gene encodes CDR1 SQVTM and CDR2 ANQGSEA. The CDR3 consists of 15 residues. V trimming: 4 bases; J trimming: 2 bases; junction bases outside the gene matches: 6.

This sequence joins TRBV28 and TRBJ1-6, with TRBD1 matching over 8 bases. This CDR3 region has 15 residues. Germline V lookup: CDR1 MDHEN, CDR2 SYDVKM. J gave up 7 bases and V 6 bases, and 8 bases lay outside the gene matches. CDR3 sequence (DNA): TGTGCCAGCAGCTCCTCCAGGGGGCTGAATTCACCCCTCCACTTT. It encodes CASSSSRGLNSPLHF.

This clone was observed once. The chain links TRBV19 to TRBJ2-5; possible D gene TRBD2, 5 bases. The DNA end favors TRBJ2-7, so the J call may be wrong. This CDR3 spans 14 amino acids. Looked up from germline, CDR1 is LNHDA and CDR2 is SQIVND (reference sequence). The CDR3 is CAKLRTESSYEQYF. CDR3 bases: TGTGCCAAATTACGGACTGAGAGCTCCTACGAGCAGTACTTC.

V gene TRBV4-2 combines with J gene TRBJ2-5; the match to TRBD1 covers 11 bases. Germline values: CDR1 LGHNA, CDR2 YNFKEQ. V was clipped by 2 bases and J by 3 bases; unmatched bases: 20. There are 21 residues in the CDR3. CDR3 nucleotides: TGTGCCAGCAGCCAAAGTAAGGGACAGGGGGACCCAGGGTCAGAAAAAGAGACCCAGTACTTC. Translated: CASSQSKGQGDPGSEKETQYF.

This chain uses TRBV28 with TRBJ2-3; 14 nucleotides align to TRBD2. CDR3 length: 14 amino acids. The junction had 5 bases not matched to a gene; V was cut back by 10 bases and J by 5 bases. The germline V gene has CDR1 MDHEN and CDR2 SYDVKM. CDR3 DNA: TGTGCCATCCTGACTAGCGGGAGGGGAGATACGCAGTATTTT. Translating gives CAILTSGRGDTQYF. The entire variable domain, with the rest obtained from reference TRBV28 and TRBJ2-3, is as follows: DVKVTQSSRYLVKRTGEKVFLECVQDMDHENMFWYRQDPGLGLRLIYFSYDVKMKEKGDIPEGYSVSREKKERFSLILESASTNQTSMYLCAILTSGRGDTQYFGPGTRLTVL.

The chain has TRBV11-2 and TRBJ1-4, with D maybe TRBD1 (5 bases). Per the germline V gene, CDR1 is SGHAT and CDR2 is FQNNGV. Deletions cut 3 bases from V and 8 bases from J, with 19 bases between. The length of the CDR3 is 16 residues. CDR3 sequence reads: CASSLGGGGSGEKLFF. The CDR3 nucleotides read TGTGCCAGCAGCTTGGGCGGCGGGGGGTCGGGGGAAAAACTGTTTTTT.

The chain recombines TRBV9 with TRBJ1-5; maybe TRBD1 (5 bases). V lost 0 bases and J 7 bases, leaving 11 bases between the germline ends. This CDR3 is built from 14 residues. CDR1 is SGDLS and CDR2 is YYNGEE in the germline V gene. The CDR3 region has the DNA TGTGCCAGCAGCGTAGACCTCCAGGGCCAGCCCCAGCATTTT. It translates to CASSVDLQGQPQHF.

This clone occurred a few times. The J gene is TRBJ2-5, the V gene TRBV7-9, with 8 bases aligning to TRBD2. The CDR3 totals 18 residues. V dropped 0 bases and J dropped 5; count of bases not matched to a gene: 14. CDR1 is SEHNR and CDR2 is FQNEAQ in the germline V gene (reference sequence). CDR3 in amino acids: CASSLAPVGRALGETQYF. As DNA, the CDR3 is TGTGCCAGCAGCTTAGCGCCGGTCGGGAGGGCCCTCGGGGAGACCCAGTACTTC.

V is TRBV4-1 and J is TRBJ2-3, with 7 bases that match TRBD2. The CDR3 length is 14 residues. Per germline, CDR1 MGHRA and CDR2 YSYEKL. The junction had 7 bases not matched to a gene; V was cut back by 1 base and J by 9 bases. The CDR3 region is CASSQVGREQTQYF. The DNA of the CDR3 is TGCGCCAGCAGCCAAGTAGGGCGGGAGCAGACGCAGTATTTT.

V is TRBV29-1 and J is TRBJ2-1; a weak D match, TRBD2 (6 bases). Trimming cost V 4 bases and J 7 bases, with 11 bases left between them. Per germline, CDR1 SQVTM and CDR2 ANQGSEA. This CDR3 is 12 amino acids long. The CDR3, as DNA: TGCAGCGTTGTTGGGACTCCAAATGAGCAGTTCTTC. Its translation is CSVVGTPNEQFF.

The chain joins TRBV7-2 to TRBJ2-7; the D gene is possibly TRBD1 (5 bases). The germline gives CDR1 SGHTA, CDR2 FQGNSA. The CDR3 is 14 amino acids. V lost 3 bases and J 0 bases, leaving 9 bases between the germline ends. The CDR3 DNA reads as TGTGCCAGCAGCTTTCAGGGAAGCTCCTACGAGCAGTACTTC. This codes for CASSFQGSSYEQYF. The entire variable domain, with the rest obtained from reference TRBV7-2 and TRBJ2-7, is as follows: GAGVSQSPSNKVTEKGKDVELRCDPISGHTALYWYRQSLGQGLEFLIYFQGNSAPDKSGLPSDRFSAERTGGSVSTLTIQRTQQEDSAVYLCASSFQGSSYEQYFGPGTRLTVT.